This TCR beta chain came from a study of shared clonotypes between healthy human individuals. The wider study: Plates per donor: three CD4 naive, three CD4 memory, two CD8 naive, one CD8 memory.

CD45RO-negative CD8 cells positively selected for CCR7 made up the naive population, which excluded terminally differentiated effector memory CD45RA+ cells. It was about 180 ng DNA, 25,000 to 35,000 T cell genomes, that sorted-subset replicate PCRs used. The protocol was immunoSEQ multiplex PCR, while the TCRdb copy is restricted to in-frame clones and leaves out a portion. This sample has hundreds of thousands of clones, with roughly 96% found just once. Study observations and caveats: For naive CD4 cells, around 5% of clonotypes were shared across a few donors. Large sequencing depth failed to make sorted-subset sequencing complete, rarefaction showed.

As concerns this clone: The antigen is undetermined.

Germline CDR1 MDHEN, CDR2 SYDVKM. The CDR3 runs 14 residues. Trimming left V 8 bases short and J 0 bases short, with 14 bases between. The sequencing input was naive CD8+ T cells sorted from blood. J is TRBJ2-7 and V is TRBV28; D gene uncertain. This TCR was sampled from a woman aged 25-40 years in good health. The CDR3 loop reads CASSPRIVSYEQYF. The CDR3 region has the DNA TGTGCCAGCTCCCCCCGGATTGTCTCCTACGAGCAGTACTTC. The whole variable domain, filled in from reference TRBV28 and TRBJ2-7, reads DVKVTQSSRYLVKRTGEKVFLECVQDMDHENMFWYRQDPGLGLRLIYFSYDVKMKEKGDIPEGYSVSREKKERFSLILESASTNQTSMYLCASSPRIVSYEQYFGPGTRLTVT.